This entry concerns a single T cell receptor beta chain. Its antigen remains unknown. Trimming took off 8 bases at V and 2 bases at J, with 12 bases between the two ends. This CDR3 has 13 amino acids. CDR1 and CDR2 from the germline V gene are SGHTA and FQGNSA. Sequencing was at survey level. Sequencing was performed with immunoSEQ multiplex PCR; in TCRdb, only in-frame clones are kept and a portion is missing. The sample holds about 23,000 clones; over 60% are singletons and the top ten take approximately 0.4%. This record comes from a study of STAT5B mutations in CD4+ large granular lymphocyte leukemia. Study-level findings and limits: Without putative leukemic clones, patient CD4-sorted repertoires remained more clonal than healthy CD4+ repertoires. TRBV06-family usage was enriched in top patient clones (8/27) versus controls (2/35).

The sequencing sample was made of CD4+ T cells from blood buffy coats. The sequence was obtained from a human donor in good health. The chain is built from TRBV7-2 and TRBJ1-1; unclear D gene. CDR3 sequence reads: CASGPHSNTEAFF. The DNA for the CDR3 is TGTGCCAGCGGACCCCACAGTAACACTGAAGCTTTCTTT.